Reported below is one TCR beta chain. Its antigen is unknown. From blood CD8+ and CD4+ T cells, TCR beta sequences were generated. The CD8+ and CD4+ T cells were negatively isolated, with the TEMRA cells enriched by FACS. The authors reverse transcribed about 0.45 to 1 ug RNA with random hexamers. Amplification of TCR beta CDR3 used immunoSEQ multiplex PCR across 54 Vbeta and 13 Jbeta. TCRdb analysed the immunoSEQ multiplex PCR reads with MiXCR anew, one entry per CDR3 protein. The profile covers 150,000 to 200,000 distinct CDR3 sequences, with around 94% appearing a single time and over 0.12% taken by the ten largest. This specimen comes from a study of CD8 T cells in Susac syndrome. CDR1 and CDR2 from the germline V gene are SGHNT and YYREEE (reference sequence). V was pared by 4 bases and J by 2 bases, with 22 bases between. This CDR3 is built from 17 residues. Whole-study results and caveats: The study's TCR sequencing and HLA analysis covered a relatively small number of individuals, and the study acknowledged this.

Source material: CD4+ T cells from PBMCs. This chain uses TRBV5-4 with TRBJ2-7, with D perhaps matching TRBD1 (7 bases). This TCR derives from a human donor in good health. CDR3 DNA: TGTGCCAGCAGCCCGGGGGACGGGACAGTCGGTCCCTACGAGCAGTACTTC. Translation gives CASSPGDGTVGPYEQYF.